These 30 T cell receptor beta chains originate from one sample sequenced in a study of blood T cell repertoires in COVID-19. This table comes from immunoSEQ multiplex PCR, and its TCRdb copy is limited to in-frame clones, with some not included. The sample has about 230,000 clones, 80% to 85% seen once; the top ten hold around 4.4%. The specimen sequenced was peripheral blood. The receptor set was obtained from a man between 45 and 60 years old with active or convalescent COVID-19.

This chain connects TRBV10-3 to TRBJ2-3; D may be TRBD2 (7 bases). Germline CDR1 ENHRY, CDR2 SYGVKD. The CDR3 covers 16 residues. Trimming left V 6 bases short and J 3 bases short, with 19 bases between. CDR3 coding DNA: TGTGCCATCAGAGGGGGGTTAAGCGGGGAAACAGATACGCAGTATTTT. This translates into CAIRGGLSGETDTQYF.

The chain carries TRBV30 and TRBJ1-1, with D perhaps TRBD1 (5 bases). CDR3 length equals 13 residues. V dropped 4 bases and J dropped 0 bases, with 9 bases sitting between them. CDR1 is GTSNPN and CDR2 is SVGIG in the germline V gene (reference sequence). The CDR3 loop is CAWMMTVNTEAFF. CDR3 in DNA: TGTGCCTGGATGATGACAGTGAACACTGAAGCTTTCTTT.

The V gene is TRBV2, the J gene TRBJ2-3; the match to TRBD2 covers 8 bases. V trimming: 0 bases; J trimming: 3 bases; junction bases outside the gene matches: 2. The V gene's germline CDR1 is SNHLY and CDR2 FYNNEI. The CDR3 runs to 15 residues. Here the CDR3 DNA reads TGTGCCAGCAGTGAAGCTAGCGGGGAAACAGATACGCAGTATTTT. Protein product: CASSEASGETDTQYF.

The rearrangement links TRBV5-1 to TRBJ2-7; D unresolved. The CDR3 is 13 amino acids. The germline V gene encodes CDR1 SGHRS and CDR2 YFSETQ. V shed 0 bases and J shed 2 bases, with 6 bases lying between them. CDR3 DNA sequence: TGCGCCAGCAGCTTGGTCCCTCCCTACGAGCAGTACTTC. Translation gives CASSLVPPYEQYF.

The rearrangement uses TRBV19 and TRBJ1-5, with TRBD1 as a possible D gene (5 bases). This CDR3 comprises 17 residues. Germline loops: CDR1 LNHDA, CDR2 SQIVND (reference sequence). V lost 4 bases and J 0 bases, leaving 16 bases between the germline ends. The CDR3 is CASSTLQGLNSNQPQHF. DNA for the CDR3: TGTGCCAGTAGTACTCTCCAGGGACTGAATAGCAATCAGCCCCAGCATTTT. The full variable domain, its missing parts supplied by reference TRBV19 and TRBJ1-5, is DGGITQSPKYLFRKEGQNVTLSCEQNLNHDAMYWYRQDPGQGLRLIYYSQIVNDFQKGDIAEGYSVSREKKESFPLTVTSAQKNPTAFYLCASSTLQGLNSNQPQHFGDGTRLSIL.

The rearrangement links TRBV12-3 or TRBV12-4 to TRBJ1-2, with 7 bases that match TRBD1. V shed 5 bases, J shed 6 bases, and the junction held 6 bases outside the gene matches. The CDR3 consists of 13 residues. CDR3 DNA sequence: TGTGCCAGCAGTCGTTATACAGGGGATGGCTACACCTTC. This sequence encodes CASSRYTGDGYTF.

CDR3 bases: TGTGCCAGCAGTTACTCCCTGCGACTAGCAGCTAGCACAGATACGCAGTATTTT. Translating gives CASSYSLRLAASTDTQYF. The rearrangement joins TRBV6-2 or TRBV6-3 to TRBJ2-3; 7 bases are shared with TRBD2. J was trimmed by 0 bases and V by 0 bases; bases with no gene match: 9. Germline lookup yields CDR1 MNHEY and CDR2 SVGEGT. The CDR3 totals 18 residues.

The chain couples TRBV28 to TRBJ2-1; possibly TRBD1 for D (6 bases). The germline CDR1 and CDR2 sequences are MDHEN and SYDVKM. The CDR3 spans 12 residues. This CDR3 reads CALGAPVHEQFF. CDR3 nucleotide sequence: TGTGCTCTGGGGGCACCCGTCCATGAGCAGTTCTTC.

This rearrangement joins TRBV24-1 to TRBJ2-3; TRBD1 aligns across 9 bases. The germline CDR1 and CDR2 sequences are KGHDR and SFDVKD. V was pared by 1 base and J by 1 base, with 2 bases of the junction left unmatched. CDR3 size: 16 residues. CDR3 in DNA: TGTGCCACCAGTGATTTCCGGGACAGGGGCACAGATACGCAGTATTTT. It yields the protein CATSDFRDRGTDTQYF.

This clone has just a few counts. V gene TRBV19 combines with J gene TRBJ1-1; a weak D match, TRBD1 (5 bases). V was trimmed by 2 bases and J by 5 bases, leaving 6 bases between them. The CDR3 has 12 amino acids. The V gene's germline CDR1 is LNHDA and CDR2 SQIVND (reference sequence). The CDR3: CASSIQGTEAFF. The CDR3 DNA follows: TGTGCCAGTAGTATACAGGGAACTGAAGCTTTCTTT. The complete variable domain, with remaining parts taken from reference TRBV19 and TRBJ1-1, reads DGGITQSPKYLFRKEGQNVTLSCEQNLNHDAMYWYRQDPGQGLRLIYYSQIVNDFQKGDIAEGYSVSREKKESFPLTVTSAQKNPTAFYLCASSIQGTEAFFGQGTRLTVV.

This chain uses TRBV11-2 with TRBJ2-5, with 10 bases aligning to TRBD2. CDR1 is SGHAT and CDR2 is FQNNGV in the germline V gene. J lost 3 bases, V lost 5 bases, and 9 bases had no gene match. The CDR3 has 16 amino acids. In DNA, the CDR3 is TGTGCCAGCAGCCCCCGGCCCAGCGGGGGGGAAGAGACCCAGTACTTC. Residues: CASSPRPSGGEETQYF.

The chain couples TRBV29-1 to TRBJ1-2, with 8 bases lining up with TRBD1. Germline assignment: CDR1 SQVTM and CDR2 ANQGSEA. The J segment lost 1 base and the V segment lost 3 bases, leaving 4 bases of the junction unmatched. This CDR3 has 14 amino acids. CDR3 loop: CSVDLTGVNYGYTF. The CDR3 region has the DNA TGCAGCGTTGACCTGACAGGGGTTAACTATGGCTACACCTTC.

V and J are TRBV7-6 and TRBJ2-3; 9 bases are a match to TRBD2. Looked up from germline, CDR1 is SGHVS and CDR2 is FNYEAQ. The CDR3 has 17 amino acids. The V and J ends lost 1 base and 4 bases, in that order; junction bases with no gene match: 9. The DNA for the CDR3 is TGTGCCAGCAGCTTAGGCTCGGCGGGGGGGCAGCCAGATACGCAGTATTTT. Translated, it gives CASSLGSAGGQPDTQYF. Together with reference TRBV7-6 and TRBJ2-3, the CDR3 gives the full variable domain: GAGVSQSPRYKVTKRGQDVALRCDPISGHVSLYWYRQALGQGPEFLTYFNYEAQQDKSGLPNDRFSAERPEGSISTLTIQRTEQRDSAMYRCASSLGSAGGQPDTQYFGPGTRLTVL.

The rearrangement joins TRBV5-8 to TRBJ1-3, with 7 bases aligning to TRBD1. Germline V gene lookup returns CDR1 SGHTS and CDR2 YDEGEE. The CDR3 covers 14 residues. J was trimmed by 3 bases and V by 4 bases; bases with no gene match: 4. This CDR3 reads CASSRGLVGNTIYF. The CDR3 DNA follows: TGTGCCAGCAGCAGGGGGCTAGTTGGAAACACCATATATTTT.

This clone was recorded once. The genes are TRBV18 and TRBJ2-2; D remains unclear. V was shortened by 4 bases and J by 3 bases, with 6 bases between the two germline ends. This CDR3 has 13 residues. Germline V gives CDR1 KGHSH, CDR2 LQKENI. As DNA, the CDR3 is TGTGCCAGCTCACGAGGCGACACCGGGGAGCTGTTTTTT. Translating gives CASSRGDTGELFF.

The chain has TRBV30 and TRBJ1-2, with 7 nucleotides matching TRBD1. V was clipped by 0 bases and J by 8 bases; unmatched bases: 6. CDR1 is GTSNPN and CDR2 is SVGIG in the germline V gene (reference sequence). The CDR3 length is 13 residues. The CDR3 protein is CAWSVKGAMGYTF. CDR3 nucleotides: TGTGCCTGGAGTGTTAAGGGGGCTATGGGCTACACCTTC. Full variable domain (remainder filled in from reference TRBV30 and TRBJ1-2): SQTIHQWPATLVQPVGSPLSLECTVEGTSNPNLYWYRQAAGRGLQLLFYSVGIGQISSEVPQNLSASRPQDRQFILSSKKLLLSDSGFYLCAWSVKGAMGYTFGSGTRLTVV.

The CDR3 DNA follows: TGTGCCAGCAGCCCCACGAGGGAACAGCCCCAGCATTTT. It codes for CASSPTREQPQHF. The rearrangement uses TRBV7-9 and TRBJ1-5; no clear D gene. CDR1 and CDR2 (germline): SEHNR, FQNEAQ (reference sequence). There are 13 residues in the CDR3. V was cut by 5 bases and J by 7 bases, with 12 bases left in between. Full variable domain (missing parts from reference TRBV7-9 and TRBJ1-5): DTGVSQNPRHKITKRGQNVTFRCDPISEHNRLYWYRQTLGQGPEFLTYFQNEAQLEKSRLLSDRFSAERPKGSFSTLEIQRTEQGDSAMYLCASSPTREQPQHFGDGTRLSIL.

The chain employs TRBV3-1 (or the pseudogene TRBV3-2) and TRBJ2-3, with no clear D. The CDR3 extends over 15 amino acids. The V and J ends lost 1 base and 0 bases respectively, with 8 bases between them. From germline, CDR1 is LGHDT and CDR2 YNNKEL (reference sequence). The CDR3 DNA is TGTGCCAGCAGCCAAGCTCCAACTAGCACAGATACGCAGTATTTT. Translating it yields CASSQAPTSTDTQYF.

The V call is TRBV27, the J call TRBJ2-2; TRBD2 agrees at 7 bases. The CDR3 totals 16 residues. With 6 bases clipped from V and 7 bases from J, the junction kept 14 bases outside the gene matches. CDR1 and CDR2 from the germline V gene are MNHEY and SMNVEV (reference sequence). The CDR3 DNA reads as TGTGCCAGCAGGACCCCGGGGAGGGTGTATGGCGGGGAGCTGTTTTTT. It yields the protein CASRTPGRVYGGELFF.

The genes are TRBV4-1 and TRBJ2-1, with 8 bases aligning to TRBD2. Looked up from germline, CDR1 is MGHRA and CDR2 is YSYEKL. V was pared by 4 bases and J by 9 bases, with 5 bases of the junction left unmatched. The CDR3 is 13 residues long. CDR3 coding DNA: TGCGCCAGCAGCCCTACTAGCGGCTTTGAGCAGTTCTTC. This gives the protein CASSPTSGFEQFF.

The chain carries TRBV4-3 and TRBJ2-3, with D maybe TRBD2 (5 bases). The CDR3 length is 17 residues. Trimming stripped 1 base from V and 0 bases from J, with 14 bases between. CDR1 LGHNA and CDR2 YSLEER come from the germline V gene. The CDR3 coding sequence is TGCGCCAGCAGCCAAGCATGGAGGCAACCTAGCACAGATACGCAGTATTTT. It specifies CASSQAWRQPSTDTQYF.

This chain connects TRBV9 to TRBJ2-5; D is possibly TRBD1 (6 bases). There are 16 residues in the CDR3. Germline CDR1 SGDLS, CDR2 YYNGEE. The V and J ends lost 0 bases and 5 bases respectively, with 17 bases between them. The CDR3 coding sequence is TGTGCCAGCAGCGTAGGTAACCAGGGGCTCGGGGAGACCCAGTACTTC. Amino acid sequence: CASSVGNQGLGETQYF. Variable domain in full (rest from reference TRBV9 and TRBJ2-5): DSGVTQTPKHLITATGQRVTLRCSPRSGDLSVYWYQQSLDQGLQFLIQYYNGEERAKGNILERFSAQQFPDLHSELNLSSLELGDSALYFCASSVGNQGLGETQYFGPGTRLLVL.

The J gene is TRBJ1-5, the V gene TRBV28; 9 positions agree with TRBD1. The CDR3 covers 16 residues. Per germline, CDR1 MDHEN and CDR2 SYDVKM. The V gene end was trimmed by 2 bases and the J gene end by 6 bases; junction bases not matched to a gene: 8. The CDR3 region is CASSLGVRQGGQPQHF. Written as DNA, the CDR3 is TGTGCCAGCAGTTTAGGGGTGAGACAGGGGGGTCAGCCCCAGCATTTT.

The gene calls are TRBV6-2 or TRBV6-3 and TRBJ1-5; D remains ambiguous. The germline CDR1 and CDR2 sequences are MNHEY and SVGEGT. Trimming took 6 bases from V and 11 from J, leaving 11 bases between them. This CDR3 has 11 residues. CDR3 residues: CASSSLVAQHF. The CDR3, as DNA: TGTGCCAGCAGCTCCTTGGTAGCCCAGCATTTT.

This chain uses TRBV7-8 with TRBJ1-3; D is unresolved. The CDR3 is 14 amino acids. V shed 1 base and J shed 1 base, with 5 bases lying between them. CDR1 is SGHVS, CDR2 FQNEAQ, per germline. For the CDR3, the DNA is TGTGCCAGCAGCTTAGGTCCGTCTGGAAACACCATATATTTT. The encoded protein is CASSLGPSGNTIYF.

The CDR3 DNA follows: TGTGCCAGCAGCCTTAGAGCGGGAACTTACGAGCAGTACTTC. The encoded protein is CASSLRAGTYEQYF. The rearrangement uses TRBV5-4 and TRBJ2-7; TRBD2 matches at 7 bases. The CDR3 totals 14 residues. With 4 bases clipped from V and 4 bases from J, the junction kept 8 bases outside the gene matches. The germline gives CDR1 SGHNT, CDR2 YYREEE (reference sequence).

This clone was picked up a small number of times. The gene calls are TRBV6-1 and TRBJ1-5, with 9 bases that match TRBD1. The CDR3 totals 17 residues. Germline trimming cut 4 bases from V and 5 bases from J; bases unmatched to any gene: 12. Looked up from germline, CDR1 is MNHNS and CDR2 is SASEGT. CDR3 nucleotide sequence: TGTGCCAGCAGTGGACCCCGGGACAGGGCACCCTATCAGCCCCAGCATTTT. It codes for CASSGPRDRAPYQPQHF.

The chain couples TRBV5-1 to TRBJ1-4, with 11 bases lining up with TRBD1. CDR1 is SGHRS, CDR2 YFSETQ, per germline. The length of the CDR3 is 16 residues. V lost 4 bases, J lost 8 bases, and 10 bases stayed unmatched. CDR3 nucleotides: TGCGCCAGCAGCAAGGACAGGGGGCAAGTGGGGGAAAAACTGTTTTTT. Translating it yields CASSKDRGQVGEKLFF.

The rearrangement joins TRBV7-3 to TRBJ2-3, with D perhaps TRBD2 (6 bases). V lost 2 bases and J lost 3, with 12 bases in between. Germline CDR1 and CDR2: SGHTA and FQGTGA. The CDR3 runs to 15 residues. The CDR3 protein is CASSLDRGNTDTQYF. The CDR3 nucleotides read TGTGCCAGCAGCTTAGACCGGGGGAATACAGATACGCAGTATTTT.

This sequence joins TRBV28 and TRBJ1-4, with D hard to call. V lost 10 bases to trimming and J lost 0 bases, with 9 bases between them. The CDR3 runs 13 residues. Per germline, CDR1 MDHEN and CDR2 SYDVKM. The CDR3 loop is CAITAATNEKLFF. The CDR3 DNA is TGTGCCATCACAGCTGCAACTAATGAAAAACTGTTTTTT.